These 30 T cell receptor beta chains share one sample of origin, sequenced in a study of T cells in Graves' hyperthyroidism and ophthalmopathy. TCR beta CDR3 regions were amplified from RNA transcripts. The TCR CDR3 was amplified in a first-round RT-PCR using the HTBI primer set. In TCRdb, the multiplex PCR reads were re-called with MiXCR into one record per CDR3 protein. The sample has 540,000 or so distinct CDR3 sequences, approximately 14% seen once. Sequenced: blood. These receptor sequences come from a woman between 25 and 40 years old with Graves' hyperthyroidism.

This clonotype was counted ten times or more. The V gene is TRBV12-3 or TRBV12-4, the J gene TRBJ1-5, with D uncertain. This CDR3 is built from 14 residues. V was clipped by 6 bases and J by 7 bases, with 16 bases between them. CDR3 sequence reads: CASSPSRGRQPQHF. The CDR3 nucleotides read TGTGCCAGCAGCCCCTCCCGGGGAAGGCAGCCCCAGCATTTT.

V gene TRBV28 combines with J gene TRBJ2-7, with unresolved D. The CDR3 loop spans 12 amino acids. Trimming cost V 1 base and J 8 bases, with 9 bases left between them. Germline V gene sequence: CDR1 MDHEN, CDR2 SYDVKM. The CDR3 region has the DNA TGTGCCAGCAGTTTATTATCTGGCCAGCAGTACTTC. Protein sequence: CASSLLSGQQYF.

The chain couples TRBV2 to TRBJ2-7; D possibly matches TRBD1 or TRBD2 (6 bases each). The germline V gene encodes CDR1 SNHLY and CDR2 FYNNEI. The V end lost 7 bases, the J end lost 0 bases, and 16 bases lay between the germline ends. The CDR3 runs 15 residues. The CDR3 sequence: CASTSEGGGSYEQYF. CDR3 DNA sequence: TGTGCCAGCACTTCCGAGGGGGGAGGCTCCTACGAGCAGTACTTC.

The CDR3 is CASSEARLGNQPQHF. DNA of the CDR3: TGTGCCAGCAGTGAGGCCCGACTGGGCAATCAGCCCCAGCATTTT. V and J are TRBV6-1 and TRBJ1-5, with D unclear. This CDR3 comprises 15 residues. Germline assignment: CDR1 MNHNS and CDR2 SASEGT. V lost 3 bases to trimming and J lost 2 bases, with 11 bases between them.

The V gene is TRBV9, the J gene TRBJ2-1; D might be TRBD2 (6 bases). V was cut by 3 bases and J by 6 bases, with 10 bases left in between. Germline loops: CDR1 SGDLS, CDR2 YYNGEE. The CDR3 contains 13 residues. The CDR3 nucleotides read TGTGCCAGCAGCGGACGGACTATCAATGAGCAGTTCTTC. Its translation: CASSGRTINEQFF.

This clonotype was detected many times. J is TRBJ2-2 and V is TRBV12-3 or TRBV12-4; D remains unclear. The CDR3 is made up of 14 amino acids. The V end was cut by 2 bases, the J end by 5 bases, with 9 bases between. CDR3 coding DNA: TGTGCCAGCAGTTTACTGGATCGGACCGGGGAGCTGTTTTTT. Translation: CASSLLDRTGELFF.

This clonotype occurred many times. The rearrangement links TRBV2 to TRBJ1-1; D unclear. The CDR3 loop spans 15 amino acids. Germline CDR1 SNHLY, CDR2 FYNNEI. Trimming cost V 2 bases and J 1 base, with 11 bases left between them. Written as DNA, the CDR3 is TGTGCCAGCAGTGAAAACTTGGCAGCGAACACTGAAGCTTTCTTT. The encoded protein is CASSENLAANTEAFF.

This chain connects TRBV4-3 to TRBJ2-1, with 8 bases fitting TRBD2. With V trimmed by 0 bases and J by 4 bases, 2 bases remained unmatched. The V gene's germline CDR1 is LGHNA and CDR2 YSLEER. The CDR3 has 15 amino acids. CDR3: CASSQDRGGYNEQFF. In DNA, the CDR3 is TGCGCCAGCAGCCAAGATCGGGGGGGATACAATGAGCAGTTCTTC.

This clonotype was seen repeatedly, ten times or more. The CDR3 sequence: CSASYRGFGYTF. CDR3 sequence (DNA): TGCAGTGCTAGTTACCGGGGTTTTGGCTACACCTTC. This chain uses TRBV20-1 with TRBJ1-2, with D unclear. Germline CDR1 reads DFQATT; CDR2 reads SNEGSKA (reference sequence). Trimming stripped 3 bases from V and 7 bases from J, with 12 bases between. The CDR3 consists of 12 residues.

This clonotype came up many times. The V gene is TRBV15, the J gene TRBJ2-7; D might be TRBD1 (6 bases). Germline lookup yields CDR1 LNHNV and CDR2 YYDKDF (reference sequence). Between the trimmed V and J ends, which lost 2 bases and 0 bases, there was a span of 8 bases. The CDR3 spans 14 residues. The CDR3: CATSRKTGSYEQYF. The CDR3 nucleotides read TGTGCCACCAGCAGAAAGACAGGCTCCTACGAGCAGTACTTC.

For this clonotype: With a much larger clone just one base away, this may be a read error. The CDR3 DNA reads as TGCAGCGTCGTGATGGGGGCTGAAGCTTTCTTT. It is translated as CSVVMGAEAFF. The chain couples TRBV29-1 to TRBJ1-1; maybe TRBD1 (5 bases). CDR3 length equals 11 residues. V was trimmed by 6 bases and J by 6 bases, leaving 11 bases between them. Germline V CDR1 and CDR2: SQVTM, ANQGSEA.

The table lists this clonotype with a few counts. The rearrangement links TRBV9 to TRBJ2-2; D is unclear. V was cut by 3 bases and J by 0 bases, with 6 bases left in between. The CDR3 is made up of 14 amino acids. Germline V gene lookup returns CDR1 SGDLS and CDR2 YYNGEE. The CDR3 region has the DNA TGTGCCAGCAGCGGACGTACGAACACCGGGGAGCTGTTTTTT. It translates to CASSGRTNTGELFF.

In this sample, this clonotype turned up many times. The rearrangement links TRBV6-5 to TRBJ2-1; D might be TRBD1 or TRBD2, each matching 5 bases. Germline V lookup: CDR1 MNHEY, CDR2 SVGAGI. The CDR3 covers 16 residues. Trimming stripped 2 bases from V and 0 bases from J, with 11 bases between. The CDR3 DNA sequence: TGTGCCAGCAGTTACGTTGGGGGAGTCTCCTACAATGAGCAGTTCTTC. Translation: CASSYVGGVSYNEQFF.

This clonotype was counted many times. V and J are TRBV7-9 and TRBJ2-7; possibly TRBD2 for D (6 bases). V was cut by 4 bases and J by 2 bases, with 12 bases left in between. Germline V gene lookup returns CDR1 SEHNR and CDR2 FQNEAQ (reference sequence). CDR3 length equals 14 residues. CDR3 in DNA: TGTGCCAGCAGCTCGGAGGGTAACCCCTACGAGCAGTACTTC. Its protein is CASSSEGNPYEQYF.

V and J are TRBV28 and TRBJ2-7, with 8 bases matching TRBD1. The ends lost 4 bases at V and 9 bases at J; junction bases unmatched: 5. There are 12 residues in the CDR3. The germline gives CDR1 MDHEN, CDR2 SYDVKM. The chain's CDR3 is CASSSQQGVQYF. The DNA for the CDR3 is TGTGCCAGCAGTTCCCAACAGGGGGTGCAGTACTTC.

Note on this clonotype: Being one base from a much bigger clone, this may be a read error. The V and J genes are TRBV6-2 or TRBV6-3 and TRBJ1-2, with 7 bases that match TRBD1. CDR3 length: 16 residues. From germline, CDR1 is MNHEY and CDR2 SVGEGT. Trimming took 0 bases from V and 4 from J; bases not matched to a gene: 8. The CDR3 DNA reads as TGTGCCAGCAGTTACTCAGAAGGGACAGCAGTCTATGGCTACACCTTC. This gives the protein CASSYSEGTAVYGYTF.

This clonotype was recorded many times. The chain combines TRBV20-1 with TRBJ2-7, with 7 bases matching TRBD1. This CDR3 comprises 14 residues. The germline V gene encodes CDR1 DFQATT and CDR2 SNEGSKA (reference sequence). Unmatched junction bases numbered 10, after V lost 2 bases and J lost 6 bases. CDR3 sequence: CSARINRGPLEQYF. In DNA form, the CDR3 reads TGCAGTGCTAGAATAAACAGGGGCCCCCTCGAGCAGTACTTC.

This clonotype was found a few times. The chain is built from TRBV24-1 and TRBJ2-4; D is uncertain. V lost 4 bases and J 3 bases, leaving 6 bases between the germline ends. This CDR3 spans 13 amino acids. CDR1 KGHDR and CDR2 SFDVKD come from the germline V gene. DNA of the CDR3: TGTGCCACCAGTGACGGCAGCAAAAACATTCAGTACTTC. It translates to CATSDGSKNIQYF.

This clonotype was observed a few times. The CDR3 DNA reads as TGTGCCAGCAGCGGAACCGGGACTGGCTACAATGAGCAGTTCTTC. Translated: CASSGTGTGYNEQFF. The chain uses TRBV9 and TRBJ2-1; tentatively, D is TRBD2 (6 bases). Trimming took off 3 bases at V and 3 bases at J, with 13 bases between the two ends. The V gene's germline CDR1 is SGDLS and CDR2 YYNGEE. The CDR3 is made up of 15 amino acids. Complete variable domain (other parts from reference TRBV9 and TRBJ2-1): DSGVTQTPKHLITATGQRVTLRCSPRSGDLSVYWYQQSLDQGLQFLIQYYNGEERAKGNILERFSAQQFPDLHSELNLSSLELGDSALYFCASSGTGTGYNEQFFGPGTRLTVL.

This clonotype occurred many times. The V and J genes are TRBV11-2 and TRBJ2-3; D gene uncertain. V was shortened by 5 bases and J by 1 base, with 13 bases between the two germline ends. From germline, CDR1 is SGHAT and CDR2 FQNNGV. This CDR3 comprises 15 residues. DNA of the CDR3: TGTGCCAGCAGCCCGGGTCTTTTGGGCACAGATACGCAGTATTTT. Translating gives CASSPGLLGTDTQYF.

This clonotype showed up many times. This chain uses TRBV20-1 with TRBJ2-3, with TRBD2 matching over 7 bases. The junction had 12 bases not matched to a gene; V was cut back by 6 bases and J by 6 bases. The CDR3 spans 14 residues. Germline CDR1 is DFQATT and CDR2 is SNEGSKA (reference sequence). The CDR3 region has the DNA TGCAGTGCCGAGGCTAGCGGAGCCAGGGATACGCAGTATTTT. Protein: CSAEASGARDTQYF.

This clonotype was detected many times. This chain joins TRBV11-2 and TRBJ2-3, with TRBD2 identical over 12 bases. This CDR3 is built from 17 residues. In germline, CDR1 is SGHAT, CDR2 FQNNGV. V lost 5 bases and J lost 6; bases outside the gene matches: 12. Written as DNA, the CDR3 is TGTGCCAGCAGCGCCGGACTAGCGGGATACCGTGGGGATACGCAGTATTTT. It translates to CASSAGLAGYRGDTQYF. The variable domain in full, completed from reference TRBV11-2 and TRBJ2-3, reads EAGVAQSPRYKIIEKRQSVAFWCNPISGHATLYWYQQILGQGPKLLIQFQNNGVVDDSQLPKDRFSAERLKGVDSTLKIQPAKLEDSAVYLCASSAGLAGYRGDTQYFGPGTRLTVL.

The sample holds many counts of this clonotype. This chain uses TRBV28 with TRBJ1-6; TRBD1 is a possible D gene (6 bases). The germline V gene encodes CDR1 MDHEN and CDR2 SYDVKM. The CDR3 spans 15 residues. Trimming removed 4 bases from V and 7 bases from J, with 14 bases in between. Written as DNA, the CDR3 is TGTGCCAGCAGTTCGGGCAGGGGCCCGAATTCACCCCTCCACTTT. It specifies CASSSGRGPNSPLHF.

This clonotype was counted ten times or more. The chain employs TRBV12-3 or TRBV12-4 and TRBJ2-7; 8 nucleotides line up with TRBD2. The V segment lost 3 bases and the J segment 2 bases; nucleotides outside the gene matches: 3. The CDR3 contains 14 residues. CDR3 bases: TGTGCCAGCAGTTTTGCACTAGCGGCCTACGAGCAGTACTTC. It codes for CASSFALAAYEQYF.

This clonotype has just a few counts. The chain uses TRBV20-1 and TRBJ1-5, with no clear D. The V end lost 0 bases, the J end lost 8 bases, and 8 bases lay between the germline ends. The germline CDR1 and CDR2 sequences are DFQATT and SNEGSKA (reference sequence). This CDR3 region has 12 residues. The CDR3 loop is CSARDNEEPQHF. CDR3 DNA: TGCAGTGCTAGAGATAATGAGGAGCCCCAGCATTTT.

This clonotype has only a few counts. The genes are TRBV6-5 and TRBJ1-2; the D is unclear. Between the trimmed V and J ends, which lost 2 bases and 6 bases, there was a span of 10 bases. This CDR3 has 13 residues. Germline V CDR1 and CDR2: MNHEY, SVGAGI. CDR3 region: CASSYGQVDGYTF. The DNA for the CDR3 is TGTGCCAGCAGTTACGGGCAGGTGGATGGCTACACCTTC.

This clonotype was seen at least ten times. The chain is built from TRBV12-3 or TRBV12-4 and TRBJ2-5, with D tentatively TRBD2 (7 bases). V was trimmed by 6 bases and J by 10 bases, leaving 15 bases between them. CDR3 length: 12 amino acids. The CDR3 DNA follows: TGTGCCAGCAGCATTGGGGGGGCGGACCAGTACTTC. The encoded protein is CASSIGGADQYF.

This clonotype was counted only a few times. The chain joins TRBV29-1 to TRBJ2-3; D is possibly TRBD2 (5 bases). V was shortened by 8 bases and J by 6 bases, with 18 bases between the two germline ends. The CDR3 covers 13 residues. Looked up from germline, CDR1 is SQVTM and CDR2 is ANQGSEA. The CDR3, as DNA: TGCAGCACTAGAGACTTCAAGCGGGATACGCAGTATTTT. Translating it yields CSTRDFKRDTQYF.

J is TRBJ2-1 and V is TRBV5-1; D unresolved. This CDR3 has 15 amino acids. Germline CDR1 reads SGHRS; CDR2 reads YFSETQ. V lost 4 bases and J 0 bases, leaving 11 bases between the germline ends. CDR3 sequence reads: CASSRARSSYNEQFF. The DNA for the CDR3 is TGCGCCAGCAGCCGCGCGCGTAGCTCCTACAATGAGCAGTTCTTC.

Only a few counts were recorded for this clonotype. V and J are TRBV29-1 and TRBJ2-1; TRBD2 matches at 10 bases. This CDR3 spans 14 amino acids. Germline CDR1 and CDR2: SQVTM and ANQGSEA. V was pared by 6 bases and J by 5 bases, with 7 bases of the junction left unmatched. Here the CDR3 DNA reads TGCAGCGTCGCCCGACTAGCGGGCGACAATGAGCAGTTCTTC. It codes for CSVARLAGDNEQFF.